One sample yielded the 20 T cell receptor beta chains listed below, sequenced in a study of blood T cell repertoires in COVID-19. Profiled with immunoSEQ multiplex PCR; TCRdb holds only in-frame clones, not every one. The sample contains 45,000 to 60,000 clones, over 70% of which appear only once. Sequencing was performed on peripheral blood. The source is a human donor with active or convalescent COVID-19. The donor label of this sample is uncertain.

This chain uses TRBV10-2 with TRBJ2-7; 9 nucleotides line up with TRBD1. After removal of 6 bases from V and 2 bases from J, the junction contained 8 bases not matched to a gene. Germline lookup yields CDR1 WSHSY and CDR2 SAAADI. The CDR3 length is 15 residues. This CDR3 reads CASRRTGGDTYEQYF. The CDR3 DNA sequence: TGCGCCAGCAGACGAACAGGGGGCGACACCTACGAGCAGTACTTC.

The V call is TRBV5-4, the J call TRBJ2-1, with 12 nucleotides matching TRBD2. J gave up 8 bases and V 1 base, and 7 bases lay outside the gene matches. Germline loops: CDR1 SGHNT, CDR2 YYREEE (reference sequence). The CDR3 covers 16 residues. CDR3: CASSLTSGRTIDEQFF. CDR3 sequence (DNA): TGTGCCAGCAGCTTGACTAGCGGGAGGACGATCGATGAGCAGTTCTTC.

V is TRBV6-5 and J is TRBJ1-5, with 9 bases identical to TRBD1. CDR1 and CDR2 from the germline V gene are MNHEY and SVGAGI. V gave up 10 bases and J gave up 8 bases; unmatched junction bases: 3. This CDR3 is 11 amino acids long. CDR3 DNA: TGTGCCACAACAGGGGGCGAGCCCCAGCATTTT. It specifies CATTGGEPQHF.

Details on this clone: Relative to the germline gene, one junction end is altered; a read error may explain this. The CDR3 is CASSTRDSPIF. The CDR3 coding sequence is TGTGCCAGCAGTACCCGGGACAGTCCCATTTTC. The chain combines TRBV12-3 or TRBV12-4 with TRBJ2-7; 7 nucleotides align to TRBD1. The CDR3 totals 11 residues.

CDR3 amino acids: CASSLLGQGDYGYTF. CDR3 in DNA: TGCGCCAGCAGCTTGTTGGGACAGGGCGACTATGGCTACACCTTC. This chain links TRBV5-1 with TRBJ1-2, with 9 positions matching TRBD1. V lost 1 base, J lost 3 bases, and 4 bases stayed unmatched. The CDR3 loop spans 15 amino acids. CDR1 is SGHRS, CDR2 YFSETQ, per germline.

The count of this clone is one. This CDR3 reads CASSLMSPGGNTEAFF. As DNA, the CDR3 is TGTGCCAGCAGCTTAATGAGTCCAGGGGGAAACACTGAAGCTTTCTTT. The rearrangement joins TRBV7-3 to TRBJ1-1, with 7 nucleotides matching TRBD1. Germline CDR1 is SGHTA and CDR2 is FQGTGA. The CDR3 contains 16 residues. V lost 1 base, J lost 2 bases, and 7 bases stayed unmatched.

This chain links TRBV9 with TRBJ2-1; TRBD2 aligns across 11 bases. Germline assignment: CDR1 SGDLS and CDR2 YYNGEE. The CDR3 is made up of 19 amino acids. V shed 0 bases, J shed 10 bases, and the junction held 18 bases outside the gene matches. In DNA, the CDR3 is TGTGCCAGCAGCGTAGCGATCTCCCATAGCGGGAGGGCTGCGAGCGAGCAGTTCTTC. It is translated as CASSVAISHSGRAASEQFF.

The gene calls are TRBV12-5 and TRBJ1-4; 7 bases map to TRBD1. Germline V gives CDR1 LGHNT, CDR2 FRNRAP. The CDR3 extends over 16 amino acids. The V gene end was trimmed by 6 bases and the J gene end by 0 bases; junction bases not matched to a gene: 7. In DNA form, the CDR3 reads TGTGCTAGTGGAGACGGACAGGTTGCAACTAATGAAAAACTGTTTTTT. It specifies CASGDGQVATNEKLFF. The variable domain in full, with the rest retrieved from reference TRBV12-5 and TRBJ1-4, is DARVTQTPRHKVTEMGQEVTMRCQPILGHNTVFWYRQTMMQGLELLAYFRNRAPLDDSGMPKDRFSAEMPDATLATLKIQPSEPRDSAVYFCASGDGQVATNEKLFFGSGTQLSVL.

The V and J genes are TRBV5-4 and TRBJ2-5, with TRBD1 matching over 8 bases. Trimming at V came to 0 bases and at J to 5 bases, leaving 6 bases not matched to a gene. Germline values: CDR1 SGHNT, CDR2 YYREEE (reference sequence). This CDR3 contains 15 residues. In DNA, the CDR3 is TGTGCCAGCAGCTTGGAGGCAGGGGGCTGGGAGACCCAGTACTTC. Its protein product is CASSLEAGGWETQYF.

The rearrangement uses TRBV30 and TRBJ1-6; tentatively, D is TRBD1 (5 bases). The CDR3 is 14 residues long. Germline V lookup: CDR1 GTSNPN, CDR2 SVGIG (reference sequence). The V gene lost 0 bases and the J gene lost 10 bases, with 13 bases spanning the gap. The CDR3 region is CAWSVPGYGSPLHF. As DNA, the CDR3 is TGTGCCTGGAGTGTACCAGGGTATGGATCACCCCTCCACTTT.

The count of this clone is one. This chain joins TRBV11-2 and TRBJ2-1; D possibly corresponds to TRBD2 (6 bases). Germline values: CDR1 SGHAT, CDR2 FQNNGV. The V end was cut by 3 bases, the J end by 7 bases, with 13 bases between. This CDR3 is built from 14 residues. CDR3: CASSLLFRENEQFF. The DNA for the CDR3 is TGTGCCAGCAGCTTGCTCTTTCGGGAGAATGAGCAGTTCTTC.

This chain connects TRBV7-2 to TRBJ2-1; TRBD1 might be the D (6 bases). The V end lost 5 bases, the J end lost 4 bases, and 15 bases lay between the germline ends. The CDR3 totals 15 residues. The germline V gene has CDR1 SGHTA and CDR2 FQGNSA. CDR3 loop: CASSRTGTNYNEQFF. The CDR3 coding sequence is TGTGCCAGCAGCCGCACCGGGACAAATTACAATGAGCAGTTCTTC.

In DNA, the CDR3 is TGCGCCAGCAGCTTCGGTGGGGAGGGGACTGAAGCTTTCTTT. It specifies CASSFGGEGTEAFF. The chain joins TRBV5-1 to TRBJ1-1; a weak D match, TRBD1 (5 bases). This CDR3 comprises 14 residues. V lost 2 bases and J 5 bases, leaving 13 bases between the germline ends. Germline-derived CDR1 and CDR2 are SGHRS and YFSETQ.

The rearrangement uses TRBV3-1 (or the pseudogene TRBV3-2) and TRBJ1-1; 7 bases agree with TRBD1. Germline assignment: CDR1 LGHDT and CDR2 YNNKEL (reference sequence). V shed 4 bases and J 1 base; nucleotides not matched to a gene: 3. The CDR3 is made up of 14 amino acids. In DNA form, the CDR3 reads TGTGCCAGCAGCCTCGGGACAGCGAACACTGAAGCTTTCTTT. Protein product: CASSLGTANTEAFF.

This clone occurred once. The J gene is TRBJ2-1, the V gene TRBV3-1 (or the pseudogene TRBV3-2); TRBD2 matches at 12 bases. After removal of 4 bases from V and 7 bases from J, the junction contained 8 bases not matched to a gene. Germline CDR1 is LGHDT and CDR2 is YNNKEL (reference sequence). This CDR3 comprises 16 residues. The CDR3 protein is CASSLLAGGLPNEQFF. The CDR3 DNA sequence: TGTGCCAGCAGCCTACTAGCGGGAGGTTTGCCAAATGAGCAGTTCTTC.

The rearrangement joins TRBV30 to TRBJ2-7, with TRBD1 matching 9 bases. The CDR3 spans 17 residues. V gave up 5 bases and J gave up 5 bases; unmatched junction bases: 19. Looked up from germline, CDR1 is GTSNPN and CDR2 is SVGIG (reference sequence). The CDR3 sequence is CAWEQKPPTGGYHEQYF. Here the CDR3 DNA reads TGTGCCTGGGAGCAGAAACCCCCGACAGGGGGGTACCACGAGCAGTACTTC.

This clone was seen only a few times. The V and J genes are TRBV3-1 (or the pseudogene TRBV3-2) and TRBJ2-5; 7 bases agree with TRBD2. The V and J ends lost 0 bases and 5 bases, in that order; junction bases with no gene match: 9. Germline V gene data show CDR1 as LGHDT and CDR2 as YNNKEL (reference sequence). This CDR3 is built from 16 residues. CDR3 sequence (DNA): TGTGCCAGCAGCCAAGATCGGACTAGTGGGTCGGAGACCCAGTACTTC. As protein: CASSQDRTSGSETQYF.

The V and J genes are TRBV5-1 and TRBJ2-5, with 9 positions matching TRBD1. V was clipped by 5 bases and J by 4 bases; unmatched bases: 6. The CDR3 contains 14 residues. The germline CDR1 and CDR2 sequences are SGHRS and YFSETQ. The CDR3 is CASRPDRGRETQYF. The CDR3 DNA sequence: TGCGCCAGCAGGCCCGACAGGGGGAGAGAGACCCAGTACTTC.

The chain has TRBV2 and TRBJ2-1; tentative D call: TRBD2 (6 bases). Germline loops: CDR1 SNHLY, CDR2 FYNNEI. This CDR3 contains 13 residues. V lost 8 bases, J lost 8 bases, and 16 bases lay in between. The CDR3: CASQSGSFYEQFF. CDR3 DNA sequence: TGTGCCAGCCAGTCCGGGAGCTTCTATGAGCAGTTCTTC.

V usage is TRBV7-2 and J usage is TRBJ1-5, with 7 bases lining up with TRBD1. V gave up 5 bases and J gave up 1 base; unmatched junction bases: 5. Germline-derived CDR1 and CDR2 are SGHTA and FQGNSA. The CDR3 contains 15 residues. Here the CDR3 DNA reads TGTGCCAGCAGCCCGACGGGACAGAGCAATCAGCCCCAGCATTTT. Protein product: CASSPTGQSNQPQHF.